Each of the 26 T cell receptor beta chains below was sequenced from the same sample in a study of post-analysis software for immune sequencing data. Unique molecular identifiers were carried by the TCR beta cDNA libraries. TCRdb re-called the PCR reads with MiXCR, one entry per CDR3 protein. This table holds about 560,000 distinct CDR3 sequences, around 44% found once. What these receptors recognize is not known. Findings of the study overall: In patients, TRBV5-6, TRBV5-1 and TRBV20-1 belonged to five or six TRBV segments found more frequently than in controls.

The sequencing sample was made of blood. These receptors came from a girl aged 5 to 17 with multiple sclerosis.

This sequence joins TRBV4-2 and TRBJ2-1; TRBD2 is a possible D gene (5 bases). The CDR3 covers 13 residues. V dropped 4 bases and J dropped 9 bases, with 13 bases sitting between them. CDR1 LGHNA and CDR2 YNFKEQ come from the germline V gene. The CDR3 loop reads CASSPPEGVEQFF. The DNA of the CDR3 is TGTGCCAGCAGCCCCCCCGAGGGAGTTGAGCAGTTCTTC.

The J gene is TRBJ2-1, the V gene TRBV7-7; 7 bases are a match to TRBD2. The CDR3 loop spans 15 amino acids. Germline CDR1 reads SSHAT; CDR2 reads FNYEAQ (reference sequence). Germline trimming cut 5 bases from V and 5 bases from J; bases unmatched to any gene: 9. CDR3 sequence: CASSEGGGVNNEQFF. For the CDR3, the DNA is TGTGCCAGCAGCGAGGGCGGGGGAGTCAACAATGAGCAGTTCTTC.

V and J are TRBV15 and TRBJ2-6, with 7 bases that match TRBD1. CDR3 size: 17 residues. Germline CDR1 reads LNHNV; CDR2 reads YYDKDF (reference sequence). The trim removed 1 base at V and 2 bases at J, leaving 5 bases unmatched. CDR3 amino acids: CATSRAGQGAGANVLTF. CDR3 in DNA: TGTGCCACCAGCAGAGCGGGGCAGGGGGCTGGGGCCAACGTCCTGACTTTC.

The chain recombines TRBV4-1 with TRBJ1-1, with D maybe TRBD1 (6 bases). The ends were cut back, 2 bases at V and 4 bases at J, with 14 bases in the middle. CDR1 is MGHRA, CDR2 YSYEKL, per germline. The CDR3 loop spans 15 amino acids. CDR3 DNA: TGCGCCAGCAGCCAACCTACTAAGGGGGTCACTGAAGCTTTCTTT. Translated: CASSQPTKGVTEAFF.

This clonotype has just a few counts. This sequence joins TRBV7-8 and TRBJ2-3; D remains unclear. Trimming removed 1 base at V and 0 bases at J, with 11 bases between. CDR1 is SGHVS and CDR2 is FQNEAQ in the germline V gene. This CDR3 contains 16 residues. The CDR3 sequence is CASSLVQSTSTDTQYF. CDR3 DNA: TGTGCCAGCAGCTTAGTCCAGTCGACTAGCACAGATACGCAGTATTTT.

The CDR3 reads CASSPRQGRGDEQYF. Written as DNA, the CDR3 is TGTGCCAGCAGCCCGCGACAGGGTCGGGGGGATGAGCAGTACTTC. V is TRBV7-9 and J is TRBJ2-7; D may be TRBD1 or TRBD2 (7 bases each). The CDR3 loop spans 15 amino acids. Germline CDR1 and CDR2: SEHNR and FQNEAQ (reference sequence). V was pared by 5 bases and J by 7 bases, with 21 bases between.

The gene calls are TRBV5-6 and TRBJ2-3; D gene ambiguous. CDR1 and CDR2 from the germline V gene are SGHDT and YYEEEE. V was shortened by 1 base and J by 0 bases, with 3 bases between the two germline ends. This CDR3 comprises 13 residues. CDR3 bases: TGTGCCAGCAGCTTGAAGAGCACAGATACGCAGTATTTT. Translation: CASSLKSTDTQYF. Looking up the rest from reference TRBV5-6 and TRBJ2-3 gives the full variable domain: DAGVTQSPTHLIKTRGQQVTLRCSPKSGHDTVSWYQQALGQGPQFIFQYYEEEERQRGNFPDRFSGHQFPNYSSELNVNALLLGDSALYLCASSLKSTDTQYFGPGTRLTVL.

The chain employs TRBV7-9 and TRBJ2-5; possible D gene TRBD1, 5 bases. Germline lookup yields CDR1 SEHNR and CDR2 FQNEAQ (reference sequence). The V gene lost 5 bases and the J gene lost 12 bases, with 16 bases spanning the gap. The CDR3 totals 12 residues. In DNA form, the CDR3 reads TGTGCCAGCAGCACACTTAGGGGCAAGGAGTACTTC. It yields the protein CASSTLRGKEYF.

The rearrangement links TRBV15 to TRBJ2-3; D may match TRBD1 or TRBD2 (6 bases each). Between the trimmed V and J ends, which lost 5 bases and 8 bases, there was a span of 14 bases. The CDR3 contains 13 residues. Germline CDR1 LNHNV, CDR2 YYDKDF (reference sequence). In nucleotides, the CDR3 is TGTGCCACCAGCCCTCGAGGAGGGGGTACGCAGTATTTT. Amino acids: CATSPRGGGTQYF.

This clonotype was counted only a few times. CDR3 coding DNA: TGTGCCAGCAGTTACCGGTGGGAGGGGACCTACAATGAGCAGTTCTTC. Its translation: CASSYRWEGTYNEQFF. This chain uses TRBV6-2 or TRBV6-3 with TRBJ2-1, with 7 bases fitting TRBD2. This CDR3 is 16 amino acids long. Germline V gene lookup returns CDR1 MNHEY and CDR2 SVGEGT. The V and J ends lost 2 bases and 2 bases, in that order; junction bases with no gene match: 6.

This rearrangement joins TRBV29-1 to TRBJ1-2; D unresolved. Germline V gene sequence: CDR1 SQVTM, CDR2 ANQGSEA. Trimming stripped 7 bases from V and 2 bases from J, with 17 bases between. The CDR3 runs 14 residues. CDR3 coding DNA: TGCAGCGCCGATAAGGGTGTACCAAACTATGGCTACACCTTC. It is translated as CSADKGVPNYGYTF.

The chain is built from TRBV6-5 and TRBJ2-1; D is unclear. V was trimmed by 0 bases and J by 7 bases, leaving 10 bases between them. CDR3 length: 14 amino acids. In germline, CDR1 is MNHEY, CDR2 SVGAGI. DNA for the CDR3: TGTGCCAGCAGTTACTCCCCCTGGGCAAATGAGCAGTTCTTC. Translating it yields CASSYSPWANEQFF.

V usage is TRBV25-1 and J usage is TRBJ1-4; unclear D gene. The CDR3 has 17 amino acids. Germline values: CDR1 MGHDK, CDR2 SYGVNS. V was trimmed by 1 base and J by 0 bases, leaving 12 bases between them. The CDR3 nucleotides read TGTGCCAGCAGTGAATCCACACACTCTGCAACTAATGAAAAACTGTTTTTT. It specifies CASSESTHSATNEKLFF.

In the case of this clonotype: Relative to the germline gene, one junction end is altered; a read error may explain this. This chain uses TRBV20-1 with TRBJ2-4; perhaps TRBD1 as D (6 bases). This CDR3 is 15 amino acids long. From germline, CDR1 is DFQATT and CDR2 SNEGSKA (reference sequence). CDR3 loop: CGAPDRLLAKNIQYF. As DNA, the CDR3 is TGCGGTGCTCCGGACAGACTTCTAGCCAAAAACATTCAGTACTTC.

The chain combines TRBV4-1 with TRBJ2-3; D not resolved. The CDR3 length is 15 residues. V shed 1 base and J shed 4 bases, with 12 bases lying between them. Germline V CDR1 and CDR2: MGHRA, YSYEKL. This chain's CDR3 is CASSQVGVQSDTQYF. In nucleotides, the CDR3 is TGCGCCAGCAGCCAAGTCGGAGTACAATCAGATACGCAGTATTTT.

Turning to this clonotype: One end of the junction does not line up with germline, which may come from a read error. This chain uses TRBV20-1 with TRBJ2-7; no clear D gene. CDR3 length equals 15 residues. From germline, CDR1 is DFQATT and CDR2 SNEGSKA (reference sequence). The CDR3: CSVRDPRVLGYEQYF. CDR3 nucleotides: TGCAGTGTTAGAGATCCCCGGGTTCTCGGGTACGAGCAGTACTTC.

This clonotype was counted ten times or more. The V and J genes are TRBV29-1 and TRBJ1-1; TRBD1 agrees at 9 bases. The CDR3 has 13 residues. Germline V gives CDR1 SQVTM, CDR2 ANQGSEA. V lost 6 bases and J lost 3; bases outside the gene matches: 5. The CDR3 sequence is CSVDRGRDTEAFF. The CDR3 region has the DNA TGCAGCGTCGACAGGGGGAGGGACACTGAAGCTTTCTTT.

The rearrangement links TRBV6-6 to TRBJ1-5; no firm D call. With 5 bases removed from V and 2 bases from J, the gap between germline ends came to 16 bases. Germline values: CDR1 MNHNY, CDR2 SVGAGI (reference sequence). There are 16 residues in the CDR3. CDR3 nucleotides: TGTGCCAGCAGTGCTCCCACAGACTATGGCAATCAGCCCCAGCATTTT. Translation gives CASSAPTDYGNQPQHF.

This chain joins TRBV27 and TRBJ2-1; the D is unclear. This CDR3 is built from 12 residues. V shed 6 bases and J shed 6 bases, with 9 bases lying between them. Germline V gives CDR1 MNHEY, CDR2 SMNVEV (reference sequence). The CDR3 loop reads CASSNTLNEQFF. DNA of the CDR3: TGTGCCAGCAGCAATACACTCAATGAGCAGTTCTTC.

The chain has TRBV10-2 and TRBJ2-5, with 10 bases lining up with TRBD2. Germline CDR1 is WSHSY and CDR2 is SAAADI. The CDR3 runs to 14 residues. With 6 bases clipped from V and 11 bases from J, the junction kept 12 bases outside the gene matches. CDR3 loop: CASRGGLAKNEQYF. In DNA, the CDR3 is TGCGCCAGCAGGGGGGGACTAGCGAAGAATGAGCAGTACTTC.

The chain combines TRBV4-1 with TRBJ2-1; D assignment may be TRBD1 or TRBD2 (5 bases each). The germline V gene has CDR1 MGHRA and CDR2 YSYEKL. Trimming took 4 bases from V and 4 from J, leaving 11 bases between them. The CDR3 runs 14 residues. The CDR3, as DNA: TGCGCCAGCAGCCCTGCCGAGGGGTACAATGAGCAGTTCTTC. Amino acid sequence: CASSPAEGYNEQFF.

This clonotype was observed a single time. The V gene is TRBV3-1, the J gene TRBJ2-2; D possibly corresponds to TRBD2 (5 bases). V lost 4 bases, J lost 7 bases, and 16 bases lay in between. Germline V gene sequence: CDR1 LGHDT, CDR2 YNNKEL (reference sequence). This CDR3 comprises 15 residues. CDR3 nucleotides: TGTGCCAGCAGCCTAAGAGGAGGAGGAGACGGGGAGCTGTTTTTT. It codes for CASSLRGGGDGELFF.

V is TRBV7-6 and J is TRBJ2-1; D is uncertain. CDR1 is SGHVS and CDR2 is FNYEAQ in the germline V gene. V was cut by 4 bases and J by 3 bases, with 13 bases left in between. The CDR3 has 15 amino acids. CDR3 loop: CASSSGDGDYNEQFF. CDR3 coding DNA: TGTGCCAGCAGCTCAGGTGATGGAGACTACAATGAGCAGTTCTTC.

The chain employs TRBV7-6 and TRBJ2-4; the match to TRBD1 covers 9 bases. J lost 15 bases, V lost 0 bases, and 18 bases had no gene match. CDR3 length: 17 amino acids. CDR1 is SGHVS, CDR2 FNYEAQ, per germline. The CDR3 is CASSLAPGTGLVRRLYF. The CDR3 DNA sequence: TGTGCCAGCAGCTTAGCCCCCGGGACAGGGTTGGTACGGCGGCTGTACTTC.

This CDR3 reads CAIRRGAGGNEQFF. The CDR3 DNA sequence: TGTGCCATCAGACGGGGGGCTGGAGGTAATGAGCAGTTCTTC. This chain links TRBV10-3 with TRBJ2-1; D is perhaps TRBD2 (7 bases). V was clipped by 6 bases and J by 7 bases, with 16 bases between them. From germline, CDR1 is ENHRY and CDR2 SYGVKD. The length of the CDR3 is 14 residues.

V usage is TRBV28 and J usage is TRBJ2-1, with 8 bases fitting TRBD2. Trimming took 6 bases from V and 1 from J; bases not matched to a gene: 8. Germline V gene data show CDR1 as MDHEN and CDR2 as SYDVKM. The CDR3 totals 16 residues. The CDR3 sequence: CASSLSGMRSYNEQFF. The CDR3 DNA reads TGTGCCAGCAGCCTTAGCGGGATGAGGTCCTACAATGAGCAGTTCTTC.